The next 3 T cell receptor beta chains were all read from a single sample in a study of patients and donors after allogeneic stem cell transplantation. One entry per CDR3 protein, called by TCRdb with MiXCR from the RT-PCR reads. Among roughly 230,000 distinct CDR3 sequences listed, 13% to 15% were seen once. The sample was blood, either unsorted or a sorted T cell fraction (not recorded which). The receptors were sampled from a human donor who was either an allogeneic HSCT recipient or a stem cell or donor lymphocyte infusion donor (not recorded which). It is not recorded whose cells these are; they may come from a transplant donor.

J is TRBJ1-1 and V is TRBV11-2, with D possibly TRBD1 on 5 matching bases. The CDR3 covers 14 residues. Per germline, CDR1 SGHAT and CDR2 FQNNGV. Trimming removed 3 bases at V and 4 bases at J, with 12 bases between. The chain's CDR3 is CASSFRRAGTEAFF. The CDR3 nucleotides are TGTGCCAGCAGCTTTCGCAGGGCGGGCACTGAAGCTTTCTTT.

About this clonotype itself: Germline is not matched at one junction end, which may reflect a read error. The CDR3: CASREGTVSNQPQHF. DNA for the CDR3: TGTGCCAGCAGGGAAGGGACAGTTAGCAATCAGCCCCAGCATTTT. V usage is TRBV6-1 and J usage is TRBJ1-5; 7 bases map to TRBD1. This CDR3 is built from 15 residues. Per germline, CDR1 MNHNS and CDR2 SASEGT.

This clonotype was seen more than once but under ten times. This chain joins TRBV7-2 and TRBJ2-7; D gene ambiguous. Germline CDR1 SGHTA, CDR2 FQGNSA. Trimming shortened V by 1 base and J by 0 bases, and 13 bases separated the two germline ends. The CDR3 extends over 16 amino acids. CDR3 nucleotide sequence: TGTGCCAGCAGCTTAGGCCCCACTAAGAGCTCCTACGAGCAGTACTTC. Translated: CASSLGPTKSSYEQYF. The variable domain in full, completed from reference TRBV7-2 and TRBJ2-7, reads GAGVSQSPSNKVTEKGKDVELRCDPISGHTALYWYRQSLGQGLEFLIYFQGNSAPDKSGLPSDRFSAERTGGSVSTLTIQRTQQEDSAVYLCASSLGPTKSSYEQYFGPGTRLTVT.